Listed here is a single T cell receptor beta chain. Authors' data handling: From reference gene primer amplification, estimates of nucleated cell counts were derived. Produced via immunoSEQ multiplex PCR; TCRdb's table is partial and in-frame only. V and J calls and clone size are given by that table; D and trimming were obtained from the DNA. The sample includes more than 200,000 clones, 86% of them seen just once. This specimen comes from a study of blood T cell repertoires in COVID-19. In the study overall: From the United States, Italy and Spain came samples of acute and convalescent COVID-19. T cells, B-cell-depleted T cells, or PBMCs provided the cDNA or gDNA that served as material.

Trimming removed 3 bases at V and 7 bases at J, with 4 bases between. This CDR3 spans 12 amino acids. The sample consisted of peripheral blood. This clonotype was obtained from a man aged 50 to 60 with acute or convalescent COVID-19. The chain couples TRBV12-3 or TRBV12-4 to TRBJ1-6; D is unclear. The CDR3 bases are TGTGCCAGCAGTTTTCAAAATTCACCCCTCCACTTT. It translates to CASSFQNSPLHF.